This T cell receptor (beta chain) was retrieved from a study of T cell responses to AZD1222 COVID-19 vaccine (dated by TCRdb to about 2021). Context from the whole study: AZD1222 recipients with second doses at about 4 weeks or about 12 weeks were pooled, because spike-specific TCR depth and breadth did not differ between schedules. A total of about 240 trial participants underwent TCR sequencing, of whom about 210 received two doses of AZD1222 and about 26 received two doses of the MenACWY control vaccine. Enrollment into the trials was organized by age into subgroups of 18-55, 56-69 and 70-plus years, and those subgroups contained roughly 140, 27 and 60 TCR-sequenced participants, respectively. Study-level results and caveats: Because no samples from the day 14 peak response were available, repertoires could be characterized only after the peak T cell response. Vaccine-associated CD4 TCRs spanned the whole spike protein, with dominant responses in regions 160-218 and 743-854. Only five to seven AZD1222 recipients were SARS-CoV-2 seropositive at baseline, limiting conclusions about previously exposed vaccinees. Most participants were white British and females outnumbered males, and the authors suggested that clonal diversity may have been underestimated. Reportedly, almost half of the unique spike-specific TCRs recognized epitopes lying outside the regions that are mutated in the B.1.351 and B.1.1.7 variants. In the small 56-69-year group, the increase in depth fell short of significance, most likely because of low power. After two AZD1222 doses, spike-specific TCR breadth and depth were significantly higher than at day 0 and than in MenACWY recipients.

The sample's time point label, decoded: baseline before first vaccination. Vaccinee samples were obtained from the UK trials COV001 and COV002, which included a single-blind randomized controlled phase 2/3 trial of AZD1222 (ChAdOx1 nCoV-19) in healthy adults. For TCRbeta chain sequencing, PBMC samples from trial participants were taken at day 0 and at day 28 after the second dose. With regard to this clone: This receptor's antigen is unknown. Base quality data are lacking; no much larger clone is found one base away.

CDR3 length: 11 amino acids, cysteine to phenylalanine. Left in the record is the CDR3 DNA by itself, 33 bases read in frame from the first base. V loses 7 bases, J loses 0 bases, and the germline ends lie 7 bases apart. For CDR1 and CDR2, the germline V gene (reference sequence) lists DFQATT and SNEGSKA. The CDR3 regions of human TCRbeta chains were subjected to immunosequencing. Turning to the authors' computational methods: Repertoire TCRs were checked for matches against a reference library of SARS-CoV-2-specific TCRs that had been generated using the MIRA antigen-specificity platform. Breadth was defined as the fraction of unique TCRs that were SARS-CoV-2-associated. Depth was defined as the fraction of total T cells that were SARS-CoV-2-associated. Using the MIRA data, each spike-specific TCR was assigned both to the spike region to which the TCR was reactive and to a CD4 or CD8 class. Log10-transformed breadth and depth values were compared by one-way ANOVA with Sidak's multiple comparisons tests. As stored in TCRdb, this immuneACCESS dataset retains in-frame rearrangements with V and J assigned. A fraction of the clones does not appear; measured against another copy, unresolved V genes explain less than half of the discrepancy, and the remainder lacks a known reason. The V and J calls and clone size come from that table; D and trimming were worked out from the DNA. The sample table contains fewer than 150,000 clones; only one count was recorded for roughly 90% of them. 1.9% of the sample belongs to the ten largest clones.

The source was peripheral blood, collected on day 0 of AZD1222 vaccination. The TCR comes from an adult in good health. The chain is assembled from TRBV20-1 and TRBJ2-7, with the D gene uncertain. At the DNA level, the sequence is TGCAGTGGGGCTAACTCCTACGAGCAGTACTTC. This is translated as CSGANSYEQYF.